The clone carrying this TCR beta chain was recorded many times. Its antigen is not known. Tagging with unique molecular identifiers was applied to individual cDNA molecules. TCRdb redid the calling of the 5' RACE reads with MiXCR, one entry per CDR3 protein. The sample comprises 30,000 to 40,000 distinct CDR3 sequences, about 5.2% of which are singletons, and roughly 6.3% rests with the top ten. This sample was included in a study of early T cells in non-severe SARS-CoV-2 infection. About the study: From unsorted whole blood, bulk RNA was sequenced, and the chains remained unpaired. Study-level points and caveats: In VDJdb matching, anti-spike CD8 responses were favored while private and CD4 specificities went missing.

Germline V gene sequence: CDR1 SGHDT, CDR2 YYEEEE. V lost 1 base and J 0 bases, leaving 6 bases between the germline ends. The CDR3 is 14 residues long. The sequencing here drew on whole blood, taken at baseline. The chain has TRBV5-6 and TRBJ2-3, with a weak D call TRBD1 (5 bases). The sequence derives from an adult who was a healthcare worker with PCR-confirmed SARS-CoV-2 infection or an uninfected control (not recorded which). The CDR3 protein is CASSLRGSTDTQYF. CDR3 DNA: TGTGCCAGCAGCTTGAGGGGTAGCACAGATACGCAGTATTTT.